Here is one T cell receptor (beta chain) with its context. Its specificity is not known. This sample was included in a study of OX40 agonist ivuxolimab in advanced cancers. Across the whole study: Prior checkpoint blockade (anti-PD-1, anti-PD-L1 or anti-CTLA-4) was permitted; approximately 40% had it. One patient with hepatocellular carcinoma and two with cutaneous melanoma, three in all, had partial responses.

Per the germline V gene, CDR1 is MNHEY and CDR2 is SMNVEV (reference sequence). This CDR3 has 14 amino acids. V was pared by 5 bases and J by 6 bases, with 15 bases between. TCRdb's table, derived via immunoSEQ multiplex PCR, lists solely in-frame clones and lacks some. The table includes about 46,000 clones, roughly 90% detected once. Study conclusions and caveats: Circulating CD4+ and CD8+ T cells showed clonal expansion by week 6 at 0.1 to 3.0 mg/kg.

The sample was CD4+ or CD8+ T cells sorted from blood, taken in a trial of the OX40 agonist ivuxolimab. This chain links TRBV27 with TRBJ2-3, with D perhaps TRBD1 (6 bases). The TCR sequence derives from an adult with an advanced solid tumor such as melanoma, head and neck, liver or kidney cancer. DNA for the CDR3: TGTGCCAGCAGTGAAAGAACAGGGATGGATACGCAGTATTTT. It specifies CASSERTGMDTQYF.